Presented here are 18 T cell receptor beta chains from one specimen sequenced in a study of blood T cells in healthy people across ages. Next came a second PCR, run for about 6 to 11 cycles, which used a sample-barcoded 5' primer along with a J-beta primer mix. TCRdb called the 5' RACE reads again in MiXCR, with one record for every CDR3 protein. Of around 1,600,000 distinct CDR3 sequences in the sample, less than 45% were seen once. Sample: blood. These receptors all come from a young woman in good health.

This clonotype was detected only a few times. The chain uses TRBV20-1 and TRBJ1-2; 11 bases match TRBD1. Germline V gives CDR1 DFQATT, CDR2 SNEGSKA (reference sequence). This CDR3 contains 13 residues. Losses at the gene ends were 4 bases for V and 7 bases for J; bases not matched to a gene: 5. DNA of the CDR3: TGCAGTGCTACATCCGGGACAGGGGGTGGCTACACCTTC. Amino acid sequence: CSATSGTGGGYTF.

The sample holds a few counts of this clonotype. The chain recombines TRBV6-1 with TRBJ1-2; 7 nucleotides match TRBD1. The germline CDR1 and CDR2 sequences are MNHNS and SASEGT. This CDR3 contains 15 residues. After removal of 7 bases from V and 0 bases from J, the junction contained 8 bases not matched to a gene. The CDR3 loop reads CASNPRDRTNYGYTF. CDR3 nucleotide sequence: TGTGCCAGCAACCCTAGGGACAGAACTAACTATGGCTACACCTTC.

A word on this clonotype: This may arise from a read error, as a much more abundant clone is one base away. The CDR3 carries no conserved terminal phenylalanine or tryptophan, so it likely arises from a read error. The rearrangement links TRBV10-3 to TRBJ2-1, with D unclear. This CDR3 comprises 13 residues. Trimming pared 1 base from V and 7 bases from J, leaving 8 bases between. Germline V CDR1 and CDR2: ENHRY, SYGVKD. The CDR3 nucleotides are TGTGCCATCAGTGAGTTACAGATAAATGAGCAGTTCTTA. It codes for CAISELQINEQFL.

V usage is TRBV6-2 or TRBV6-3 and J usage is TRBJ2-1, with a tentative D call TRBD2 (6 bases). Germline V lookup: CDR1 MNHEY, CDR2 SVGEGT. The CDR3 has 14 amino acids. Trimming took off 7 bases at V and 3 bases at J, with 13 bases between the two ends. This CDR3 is CASKPAGVYNEQFF. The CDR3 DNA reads TGTGCCAGCAAACCAGCGGGCGTCTACAATGAGCAGTTCTTC.

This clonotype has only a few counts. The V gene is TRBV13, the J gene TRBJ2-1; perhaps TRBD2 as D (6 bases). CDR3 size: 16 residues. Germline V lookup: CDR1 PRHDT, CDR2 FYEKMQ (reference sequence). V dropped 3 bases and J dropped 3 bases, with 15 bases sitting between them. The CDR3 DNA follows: TGTGCCAGCAGCTTTCTGGGCGGGACCCGCTACAATGAGCAGTTCTTC. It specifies CASSFLGGTRYNEQFF.

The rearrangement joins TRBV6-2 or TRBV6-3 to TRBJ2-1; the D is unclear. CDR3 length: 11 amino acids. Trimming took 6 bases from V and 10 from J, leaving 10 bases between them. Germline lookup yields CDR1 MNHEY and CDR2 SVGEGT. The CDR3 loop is CASSRYEEQFF. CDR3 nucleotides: TGTGCCAGCAGCCGCTACGAGGAGCAGTTCTTC.

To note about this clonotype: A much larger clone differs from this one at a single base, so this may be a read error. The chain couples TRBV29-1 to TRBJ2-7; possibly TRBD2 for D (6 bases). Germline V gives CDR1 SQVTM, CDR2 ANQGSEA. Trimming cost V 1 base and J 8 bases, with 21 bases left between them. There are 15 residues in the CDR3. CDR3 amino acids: CSVEGLGTGPWKQYF. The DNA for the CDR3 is TGCAGCGTTGAAGGACTCGGGACTGGACCTTGGAAGCAGTACTTC.

The CDR3 DNA reads as TGTGCCAGCAGCGTAGGGCGTAGTTTGTCAGAGACCCAGTACTTC. This translates into CASSVGRSLSETQYF. The chain has TRBV9 and TRBJ2-7; no firm D call. The end of the DNA fits TRBJ2-5 better, so the J call may be wrong. CDR1 and CDR2 (germline): SGDLS, YYNGEE. The CDR3 spans 15 residues.

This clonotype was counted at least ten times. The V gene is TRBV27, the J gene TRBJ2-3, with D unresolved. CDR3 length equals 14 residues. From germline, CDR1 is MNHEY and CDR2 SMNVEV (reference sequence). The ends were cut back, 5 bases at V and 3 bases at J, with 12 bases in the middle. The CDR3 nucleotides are TGTGCCAGCAGTCCCGATACCGGAACAGATACGCAGTATTTT. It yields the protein CASSPDTGTDTQYF.

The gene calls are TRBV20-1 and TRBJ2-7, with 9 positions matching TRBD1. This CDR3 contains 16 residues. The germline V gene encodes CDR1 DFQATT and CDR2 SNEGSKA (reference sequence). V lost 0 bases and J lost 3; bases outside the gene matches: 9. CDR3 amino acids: CSARDGTGPRGYEQYF. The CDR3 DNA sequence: TGCAGTGCTAGAGACGGGACAGGGCCCCGGGGCTACGAGCAGTACTTC.

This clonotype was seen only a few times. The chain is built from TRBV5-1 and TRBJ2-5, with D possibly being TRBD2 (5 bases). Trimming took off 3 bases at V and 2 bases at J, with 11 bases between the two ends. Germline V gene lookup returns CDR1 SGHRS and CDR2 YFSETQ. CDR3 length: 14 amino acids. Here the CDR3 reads CASSWGAGQETQYF. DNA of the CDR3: TGCGCCAGCAGCTGGGGTGCGGGTCAAGAGACCCAGTACTTC.

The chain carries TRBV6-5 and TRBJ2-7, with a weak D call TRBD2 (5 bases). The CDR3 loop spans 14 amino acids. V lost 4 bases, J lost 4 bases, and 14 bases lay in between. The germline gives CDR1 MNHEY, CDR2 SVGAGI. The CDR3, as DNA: TGTGCCAGCAGTTCCCCGGGGATCCGATACGAGCAGTACTTC. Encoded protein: CASSSPGIRYEQYF.

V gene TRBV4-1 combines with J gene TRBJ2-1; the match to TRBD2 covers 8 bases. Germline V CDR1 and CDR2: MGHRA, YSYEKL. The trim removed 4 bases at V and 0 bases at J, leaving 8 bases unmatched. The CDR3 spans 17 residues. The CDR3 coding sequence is TGCGCCAGCAGCCCCCTGACTAGCGCGAGCTCCTACAATGAGCAGTTCTTC. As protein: CASSPLTSASSYNEQFF.

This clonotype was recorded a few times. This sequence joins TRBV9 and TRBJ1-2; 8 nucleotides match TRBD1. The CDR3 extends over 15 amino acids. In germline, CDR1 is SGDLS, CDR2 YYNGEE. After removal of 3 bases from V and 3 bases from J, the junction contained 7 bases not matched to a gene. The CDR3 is CASSASGGVYYGYTF. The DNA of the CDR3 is TGTGCCAGCAGCGCCTCAGGGGGCGTCTACTATGGCTACACCTTC.

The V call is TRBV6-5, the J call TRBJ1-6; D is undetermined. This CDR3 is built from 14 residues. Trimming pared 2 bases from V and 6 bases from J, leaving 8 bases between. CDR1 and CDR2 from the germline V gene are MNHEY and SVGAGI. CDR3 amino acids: CASSYRAANSPLHF. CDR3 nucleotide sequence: TGTGCCAGCAGTTACAGGGCAGCTAATTCACCCCTCCACTTT.

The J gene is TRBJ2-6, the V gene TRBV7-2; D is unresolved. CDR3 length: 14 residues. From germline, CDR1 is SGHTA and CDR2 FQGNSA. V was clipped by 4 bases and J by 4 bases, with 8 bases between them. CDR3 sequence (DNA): TGTGCCAGCAGCTCACAGTGGGGGGCCAACGTCCTGACTTTC. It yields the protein CASSSQWGANVLTF.

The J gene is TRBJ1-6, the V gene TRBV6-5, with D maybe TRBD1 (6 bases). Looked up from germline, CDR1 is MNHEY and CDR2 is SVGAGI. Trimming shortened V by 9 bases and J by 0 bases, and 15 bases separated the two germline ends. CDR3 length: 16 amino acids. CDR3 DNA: TGTGCCAGTTCAACAGGGTTTGGCTCCTATAATTCACCCCTCCACTTT. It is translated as CASSTGFGSYNSPLHF.

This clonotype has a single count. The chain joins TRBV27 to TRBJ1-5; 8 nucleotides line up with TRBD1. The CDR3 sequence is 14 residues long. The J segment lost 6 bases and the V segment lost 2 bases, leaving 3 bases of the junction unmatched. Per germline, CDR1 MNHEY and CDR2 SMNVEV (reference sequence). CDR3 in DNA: TGTGCCAGCAGTTTACAGGGGGCTGTTCAGCCCCAGCATTTT. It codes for CASSLQGAVQPQHF.